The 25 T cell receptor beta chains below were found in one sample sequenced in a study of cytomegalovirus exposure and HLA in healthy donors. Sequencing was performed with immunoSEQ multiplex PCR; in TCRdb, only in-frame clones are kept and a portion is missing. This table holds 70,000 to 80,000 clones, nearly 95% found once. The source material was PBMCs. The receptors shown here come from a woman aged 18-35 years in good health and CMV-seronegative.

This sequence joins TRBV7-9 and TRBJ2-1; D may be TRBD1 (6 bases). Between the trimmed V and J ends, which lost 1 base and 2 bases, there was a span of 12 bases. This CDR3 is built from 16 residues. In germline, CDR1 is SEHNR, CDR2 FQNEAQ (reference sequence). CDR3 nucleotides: TGTGCCAGCAGCTTAGACGTTTGGACAGCCTACAATGAGCAGTTCTTC. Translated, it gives CASSLDVWTAYNEQFF.

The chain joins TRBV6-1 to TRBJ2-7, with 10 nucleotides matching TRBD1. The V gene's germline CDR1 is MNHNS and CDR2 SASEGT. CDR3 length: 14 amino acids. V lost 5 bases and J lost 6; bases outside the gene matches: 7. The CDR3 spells CASSSWTGGAEQYF. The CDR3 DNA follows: TGTGCCAGCAGTTCTTGGACAGGGGGGGCCGAGCAGTACTTC.

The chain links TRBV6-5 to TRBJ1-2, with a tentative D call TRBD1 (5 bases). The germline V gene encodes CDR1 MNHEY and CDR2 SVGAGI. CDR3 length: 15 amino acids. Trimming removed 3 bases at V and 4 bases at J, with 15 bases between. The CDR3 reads CASSYGRQGPYGYTF. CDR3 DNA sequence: TGTGCCAGCAGTTATGGTCGGCAGGGCCCCTATGGCTACACCTTC.

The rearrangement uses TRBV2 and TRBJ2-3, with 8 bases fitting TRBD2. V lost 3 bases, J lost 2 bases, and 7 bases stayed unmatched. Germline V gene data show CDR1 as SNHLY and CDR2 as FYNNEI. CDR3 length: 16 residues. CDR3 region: CASSDPAGAVTDTQYF. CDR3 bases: TGTGCCAGCAGTGACCCAGCGGGAGCGGTCACAGATACGCAGTATTTT.

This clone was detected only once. CDR3 nucleotide sequence: TGTGCCAGCAGGCCCACAGGAGCCCCTTATGGCTACACCTTC. Protein: CASRPTGAPYGYTF. This chain uses TRBV28 with TRBJ1-2; perhaps TRBD1 as D (5 bases). This CDR3 is 14 amino acids long. Germline assignment: CDR1 MDHEN and CDR2 SYDVKM. The V gene lost 6 bases and the J gene lost 5 bases, with 16 bases spanning the gap.

CDR3 DNA: TGTGCCAGCAGCTTGGGAGGGACAGGGGCCCCTACTAACTATGGCTACACCTTC. It is translated as CASSLGGTGAPTNYGYTF. The V gene is TRBV5-6, the J gene TRBJ1-2, with 10 bases identical to TRBD1. J was trimmed by 0 bases and V by 0 bases; bases with no gene match: 8. The germline V gene encodes CDR1 SGHDT and CDR2 YYEEEE. The CDR3 has 18 residues.

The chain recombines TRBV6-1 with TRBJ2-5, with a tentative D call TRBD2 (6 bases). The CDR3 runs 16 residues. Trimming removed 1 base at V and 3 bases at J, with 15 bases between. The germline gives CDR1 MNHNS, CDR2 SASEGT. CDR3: CASSEGQRVDKETQYF. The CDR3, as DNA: TGTGCCAGCAGTGAAGGCCAGCGGGTGGACAAAGAGACCCAGTACTTC.

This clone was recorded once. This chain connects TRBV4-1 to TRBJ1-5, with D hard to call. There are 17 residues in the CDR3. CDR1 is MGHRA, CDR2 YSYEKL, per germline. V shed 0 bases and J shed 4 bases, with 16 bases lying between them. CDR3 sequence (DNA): TGCGCCAGCAGCCAAGATCCTCCGGGAATAAGGAATCAGCCCCAGCATTTT. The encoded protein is CASSQDPPGIRNQPQHF.

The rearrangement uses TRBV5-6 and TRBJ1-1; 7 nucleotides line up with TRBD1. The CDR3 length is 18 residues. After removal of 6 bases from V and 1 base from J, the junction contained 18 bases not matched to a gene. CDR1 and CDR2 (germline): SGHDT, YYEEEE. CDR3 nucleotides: TGTGCCAGCATCACCAGCCCCTACAGGGGCCCAGAGAACACTGAAGCTTTCTTT. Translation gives CASITSPYRGPENTEAFF.

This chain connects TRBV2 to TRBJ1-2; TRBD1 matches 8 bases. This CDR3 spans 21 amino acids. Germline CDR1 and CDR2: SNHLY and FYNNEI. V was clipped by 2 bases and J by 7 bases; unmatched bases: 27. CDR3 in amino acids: CASSELGGGQADSFRRSGYTF. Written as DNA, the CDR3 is TGTGCCAGCAGTGAATTGGGGGGGGGACAGGCTGATTCCTTTCGTAGGAGTGGCTACACCTTC.

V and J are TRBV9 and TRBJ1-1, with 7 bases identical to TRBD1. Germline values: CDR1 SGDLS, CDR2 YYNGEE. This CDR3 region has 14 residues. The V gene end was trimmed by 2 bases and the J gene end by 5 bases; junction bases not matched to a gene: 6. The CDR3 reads CASSVKGAGTEAFF. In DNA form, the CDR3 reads TGTGCCAGCAGCGTTAAGGGGGCCGGGACTGAAGCTTTCTTT.

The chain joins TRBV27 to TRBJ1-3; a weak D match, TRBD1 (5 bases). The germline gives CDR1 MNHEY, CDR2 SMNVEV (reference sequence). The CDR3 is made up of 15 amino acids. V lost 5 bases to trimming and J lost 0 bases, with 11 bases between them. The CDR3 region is CASSADRSSGNTIYF. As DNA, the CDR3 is TGTGCCAGCAGTGCAGACAGAAGCTCTGGAAACACCATATATTTT.

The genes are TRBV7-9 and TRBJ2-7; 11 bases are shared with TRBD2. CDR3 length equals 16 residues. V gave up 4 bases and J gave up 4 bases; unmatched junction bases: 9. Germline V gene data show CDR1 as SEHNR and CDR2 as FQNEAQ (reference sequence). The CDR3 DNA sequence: TGTGCCAGCAGCTGGACAACTAGCGGGAGATCATACGAGCAGTACTTC. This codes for CASSWTTSGRSYEQYF.

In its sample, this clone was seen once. As DNA, the CDR3 is TGTGCCAGCAGCTCTGGTTCGGGGGATCTGGAGACCCAGTACTTC. Protein sequence: CASSSGSGDLETQYF. The chain combines TRBV7-6 with TRBJ2-5; D might be TRBD2 (6 bases). CDR1 SGHVS and CDR2 FNYEAQ come from the germline V gene. The length of the CDR3 is 15 residues. V dropped 4 bases and J dropped 5 bases, with 17 bases sitting between them. The full variable domain, rest sourced from reference TRBV7-6 and TRBJ2-5, is GAGVSQSPRYKVTKRGQDVALRCDPISGHVSLYWYRQALGQGPEFLTYFNYEAQQDKSGLPNDRFSAERPEGSISTLTIQRTEQRDSAMYRCASSSGSGDLETQYFGPGTRLLVL.

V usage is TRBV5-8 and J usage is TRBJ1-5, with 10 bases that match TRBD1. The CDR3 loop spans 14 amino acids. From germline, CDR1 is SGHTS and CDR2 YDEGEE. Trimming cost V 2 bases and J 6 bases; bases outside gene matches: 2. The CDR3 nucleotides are TGTGCCAGCAGCTTCGACAGGGGGCGTCAGCCCCAGCATTTT. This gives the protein CASSFDRGRQPQHF. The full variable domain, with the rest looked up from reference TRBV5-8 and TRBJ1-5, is EAGVTQSPTHLIKTRGQQATLRCSPISGHTSVYWYQQALGLGLQFLLWYDEGEERNRGNFPPRFSGRQFPNYSSELNVNALELEDSALYLCASSFDRGRQPQHFGDGTRLSIL.

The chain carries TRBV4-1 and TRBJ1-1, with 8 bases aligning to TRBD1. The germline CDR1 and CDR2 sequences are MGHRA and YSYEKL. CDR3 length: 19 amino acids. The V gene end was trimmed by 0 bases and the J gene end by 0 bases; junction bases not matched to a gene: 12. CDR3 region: CASSQDFDGHRGMNTEAFF. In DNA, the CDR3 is TGCGCCAGCAGCCAAGATTTTGACGGACACAGGGGGATGAACACTGAAGCTTTCTTT.

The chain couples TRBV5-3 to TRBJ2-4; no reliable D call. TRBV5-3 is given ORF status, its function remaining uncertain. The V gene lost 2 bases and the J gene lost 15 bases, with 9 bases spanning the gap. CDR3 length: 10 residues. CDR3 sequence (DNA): TGTGCCAGAAGCTTAGCTATCGGGTACTTC. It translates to CARSLAIGYF.

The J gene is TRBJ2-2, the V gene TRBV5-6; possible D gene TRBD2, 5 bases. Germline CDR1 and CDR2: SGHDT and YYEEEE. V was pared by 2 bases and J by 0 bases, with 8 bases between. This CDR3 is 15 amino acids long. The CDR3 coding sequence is TGTGCCAGCAGCTTCGGGGAAACGAACACCGGGGAGCTGTTTTTT. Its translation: CASSFGETNTGELFF.

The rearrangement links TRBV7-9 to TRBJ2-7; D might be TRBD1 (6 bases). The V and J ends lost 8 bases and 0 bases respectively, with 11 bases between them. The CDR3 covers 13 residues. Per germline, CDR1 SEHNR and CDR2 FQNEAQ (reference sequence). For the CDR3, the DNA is TGTGCCAGCGAAAGAGGGGGCTCCTACGAGCAGTACTTC. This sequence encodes CASERGGSYEQYF.

For the CDR3, the DNA is TGTGCCAGCAGCCCAATACGTAGGAACACTGAAGCTTTCTTT. Protein: CASSPIRRNTEAFF. The J gene is TRBJ1-1, the V gene TRBV28, with D uncertain. The length of the CDR3 is 14 residues. Trimming cost V 6 bases and J 1 base, with 12 bases left between them. Germline-derived CDR1 and CDR2 are MDHEN and SYDVKM.

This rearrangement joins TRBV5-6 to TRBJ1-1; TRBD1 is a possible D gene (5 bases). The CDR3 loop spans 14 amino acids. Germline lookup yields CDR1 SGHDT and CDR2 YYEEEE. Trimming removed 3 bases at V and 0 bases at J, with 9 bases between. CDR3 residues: CASSSVGVNTEAFF. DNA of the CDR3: TGTGCCAGCAGCTCAGTAGGGGTGAACACTGAAGCTTTCTTT.

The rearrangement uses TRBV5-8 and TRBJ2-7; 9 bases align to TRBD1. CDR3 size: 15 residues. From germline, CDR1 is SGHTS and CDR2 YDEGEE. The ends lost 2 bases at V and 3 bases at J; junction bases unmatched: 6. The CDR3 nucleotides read TGTGCCAGCAGCTTACCGGGACAGGGTGTCTACGAGCAGTACTTC. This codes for CASSLPGQGVYEQYF. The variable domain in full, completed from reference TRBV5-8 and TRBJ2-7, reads EAGVTQSPTHLIKTRGQQATLRCSPISGHTSVYWYQQALGLGLQFLLWYDEGEERNRGNFPPRFSGRQFPNYSSELNVNALELEDSALYLCASSLPGQGVYEQYFGPGTRLTVT.

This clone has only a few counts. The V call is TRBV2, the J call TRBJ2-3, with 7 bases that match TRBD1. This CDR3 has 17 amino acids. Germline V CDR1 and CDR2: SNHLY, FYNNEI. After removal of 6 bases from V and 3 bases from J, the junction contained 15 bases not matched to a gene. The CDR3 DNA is TGTGCCAGCAGCCTTCCCGAGACAGGGAAGTATACAGATACGCAGTATTTT. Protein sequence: CASSLPETGKYTDTQYF.

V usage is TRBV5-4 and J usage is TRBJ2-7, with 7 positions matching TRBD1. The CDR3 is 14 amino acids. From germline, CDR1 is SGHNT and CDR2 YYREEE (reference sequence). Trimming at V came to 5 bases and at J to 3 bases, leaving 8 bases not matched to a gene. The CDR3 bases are TGTGCCAGCAGTCTTACGGGACAGCGCTACGAGCAGTACTTC. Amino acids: CASSLTGQRYEQYF.

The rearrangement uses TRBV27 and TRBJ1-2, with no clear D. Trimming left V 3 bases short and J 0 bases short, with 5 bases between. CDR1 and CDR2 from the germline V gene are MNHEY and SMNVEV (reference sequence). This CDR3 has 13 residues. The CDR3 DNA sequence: TGTGCCAGCAGTTTCCAGGCTAACTATGGCTACACCTTC. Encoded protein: CASSFQANYGYTF.